Listed here is a single T cell receptor (beta chain). The antigen this receptor binds is unknown. Per-nucleotide qualities are absent, and no much larger clonotype sits a single base away. TCRbeta CDR3 regions were amplified from genomic DNA using the immunoSEQ Assay, a bias-controlled multiplex PCR. For the original study's pipeline: Within the assay, amplification of reference gene primers was used to estimate how many nucleated cells each sample contained. Sequence reads were collapsed and filtered to measure the absolute abundance of every unique TCRbeta CDR3 rearrangement. For each sample, productive Simpson clonality was calculated as the square root of Simpson's diversity index over productive rearrangements. As stored in TCRdb, this immuneACCESS dataset retains in-frame rearrangements with V and J assigned. A fraction of the clones does not appear; measured against another copy, unresolved V genes explain less than half of the discrepancy, and the remainder lacks a known reason. Clone size and the V and J calls come from that table; the DNA yielded D and trimming. This sample comprises under 500,000 clones, 80% to 90% of them detected only once. The leading ten clones occupy 1% to 1.3% of the sample.

Participants in the prospective study were enrolled through a virtual design, were aged about 18 to 100 years, and lived in roughly 24 United States geographic areas. To assign participants to cohorts, the prospective study relied on clinical history that participants themselves reported in a screening survey and a study questionnaire. Recovered participants in ImmuneRACE Cohort 3 were defined as having two consecutive negative NP/OP PCR tests, clearance from a healthcare professional, or resolution of symptoms. In the prospective study, whole blood, serum and a nasopharyngeal or oropharyngeal swab were collected from each participant by mobile phlebotomists. Participants in the prospective study had the option to provide additional blood draws and questionnaires over a roughly 2-month period. Prospective study blood samples were shipped either frozen or at room temperature before DNA extraction.

CDR3 length: 16 amino acids, cysteine to phenylalanine. Here the CDR3 DNA is all that survives: 48 bases in frame from base 1. The germline V and J ends show losses of 10 bases and 1 base respectively, and no gene match explains 16 bases of the junction. The germline V gene (reference sequence) yields MNHEY for CDR1 and SMNVEV for CDR2. This entry is derived from a study of blood T cell repertoires in COVID-19 (dated by TCRdb to about 2020). In terms of the full investigation: Samples covering the acute and convalescent phases of COVID-19 were provided by collaborators in the United States, Italy and Spain. The prospective study material was composed of cDNA or gDNA derived from T cells, B-cell-depleted T cells, or PBMCs. The dataset comprised deeply sampled blood TCRbeta repertoires from subjects exposed to, actively infected with, or recovered from COVID-19. The repertoires were released in a freely available public database intended as a resource for research on the immune response to SARS-CoV-2. Samples were obtained from the ongoing ImmuneRACE study (first 160 participants) and from roughly 1,300 subjects provided by 6 global collaborators. A de-identified subject ID, COVID-19 status, age in years and sex were almost always included in the sample metadata. Where available, HLA class I and class II types were obtained from metadata supplied by the sample provider rather than from assay-based typing.

Study-wide conclusions, independent of this receptor: The amount of clinical and demographic metadata varied by source and participant and was provided uncurated.

This TCR derives from a man younger than 40 who had recovered from COVID-19. The rearrangement joined TRBV27 to TRBJ2-7; a stretch of 7 junction bases matches TRBD1. What was sequenced was PBMCs or T cells enriched from blood (not recorded which). The DNA is as follows: TGTGCCACCCGGCGTAAGTTTTTGACAGGGTCCTACGAGCAGTACTTC. It codes for CATRRKFLTGSYEQYF.